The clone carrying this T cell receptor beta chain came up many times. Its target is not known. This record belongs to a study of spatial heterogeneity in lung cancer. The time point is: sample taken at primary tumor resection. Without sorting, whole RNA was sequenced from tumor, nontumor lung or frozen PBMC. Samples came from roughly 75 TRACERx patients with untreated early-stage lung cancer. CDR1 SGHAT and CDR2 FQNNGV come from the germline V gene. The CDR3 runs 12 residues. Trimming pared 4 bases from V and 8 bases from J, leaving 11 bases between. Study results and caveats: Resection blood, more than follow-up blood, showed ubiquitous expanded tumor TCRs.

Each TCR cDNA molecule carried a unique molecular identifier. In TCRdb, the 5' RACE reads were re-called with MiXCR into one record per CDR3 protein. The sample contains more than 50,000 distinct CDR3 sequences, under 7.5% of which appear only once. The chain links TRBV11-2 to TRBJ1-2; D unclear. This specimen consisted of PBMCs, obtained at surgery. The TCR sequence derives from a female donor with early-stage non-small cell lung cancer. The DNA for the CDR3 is TGTGCCAGCAGCTCGACGGCTTCCGGCTACACCTTC. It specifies CASSSTASGYTF.